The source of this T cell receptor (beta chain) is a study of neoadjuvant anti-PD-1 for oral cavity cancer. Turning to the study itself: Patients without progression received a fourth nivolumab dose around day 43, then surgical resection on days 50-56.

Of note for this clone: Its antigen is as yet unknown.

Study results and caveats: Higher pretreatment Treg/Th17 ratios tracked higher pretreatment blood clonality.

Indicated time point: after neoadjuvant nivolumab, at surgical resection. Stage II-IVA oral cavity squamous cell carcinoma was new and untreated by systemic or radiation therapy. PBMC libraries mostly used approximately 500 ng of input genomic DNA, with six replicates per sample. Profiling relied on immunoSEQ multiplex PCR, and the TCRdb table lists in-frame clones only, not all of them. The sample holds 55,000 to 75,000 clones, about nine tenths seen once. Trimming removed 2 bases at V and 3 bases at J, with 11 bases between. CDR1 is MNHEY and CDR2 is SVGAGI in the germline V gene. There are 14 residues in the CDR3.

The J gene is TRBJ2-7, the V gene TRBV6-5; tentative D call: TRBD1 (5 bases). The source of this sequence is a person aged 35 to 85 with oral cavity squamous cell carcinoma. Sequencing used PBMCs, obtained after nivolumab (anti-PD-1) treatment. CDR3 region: CASSYGLGDYEQYF. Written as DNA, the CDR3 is TGTGCCAGCAGTTACGGGTTAGGGGACTACGAGCAGTACTTC.